This T cell receptor beta chain originates from a study of OX40 agonist ivuxolimab in advanced cancers. Systemic immunosuppression or autoimmune disease history was grounds to exclude patients. The timepoints at which blood was sampled were baseline, cycle 4 day 1, and cycle 7 day 1. Study outcomes and limitations: Doses of 0.1 to 3.0 mg/kg were accompanied by clonal expansion of CD4+ and CD8+ blood T cells by week 6. The mean number of expanded clones was higher in CD8+ T cells than in CD4+.

TCRdb's copy holds only in-frame clones and misses some; the assay was immunoSEQ multiplex PCR. The sample records 80,000 to 100,000 clones, 85% to 95% being singletons. Details on this clone: The antigen is unknown.

This clonotype was sampled from an adult with an advanced solid tumor such as melanoma, head and neck, liver or kidney cancer. The sequencing here drew on CD4+ or CD8+ T cells sorted from blood, taken in a trial of the OX40 agonist ivuxolimab.

The DNA of the CDR3 is TGTGCCAGCAGCTTAGGTCGTCAGTGGGGGGAGCAGTACTTC. Amino acid sequence: CASSLGRQWGEQYF. This chain connects TRBV7-2 to TRBJ2-7; D may match TRBD1 or TRBD2 (5 bases each). The CDR3 is 14 amino acids. Germline CDR1 is SGHTA and CDR2 is FQGNSA. With 1 base removed from V and 7 bases from J, the gap between germline ends came to 14 bases.